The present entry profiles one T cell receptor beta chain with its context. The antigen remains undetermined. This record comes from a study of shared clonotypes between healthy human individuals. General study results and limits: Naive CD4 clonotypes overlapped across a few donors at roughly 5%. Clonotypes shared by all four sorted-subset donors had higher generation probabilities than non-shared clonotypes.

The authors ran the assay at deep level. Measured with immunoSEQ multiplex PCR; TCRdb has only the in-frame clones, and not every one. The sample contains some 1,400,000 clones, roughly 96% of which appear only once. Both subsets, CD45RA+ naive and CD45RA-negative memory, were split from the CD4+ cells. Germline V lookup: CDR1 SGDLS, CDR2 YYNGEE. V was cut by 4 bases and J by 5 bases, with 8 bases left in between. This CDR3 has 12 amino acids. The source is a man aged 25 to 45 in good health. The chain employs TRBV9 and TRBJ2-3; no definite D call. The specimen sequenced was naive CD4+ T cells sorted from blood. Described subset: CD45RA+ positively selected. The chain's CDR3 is CASSPSVDTQYF. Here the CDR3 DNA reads TGTGCCAGCAGCCCCTCGGTAGATACGCAGTATTTT. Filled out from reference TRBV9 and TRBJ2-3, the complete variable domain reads DSGVTQTPKHLITATGQRVTLRCSPRSGDLSVYWYQQSLDQGLQFLIQYYNGEERAKGNILERFSAQQFPDLHSELNLSSLELGDSALYFCASSPSVDTQYFGPGTRLTVL.